Listed below are T cell receptor beta chains from one sample, sequenced in a study of blood T cell repertoires in COVID-19. The repertoire was sequenced with immunoSEQ multiplex PCR; TCRdb's copy has only in-frame clones and lacks some. The table has 150,000 to 200,000 clones, 80% to 95% seen once. Sequencing was performed on peripheral blood. These receptor sequences come from a woman aged 50 to 60 with acute or convalescent COVID-19. The CDR3 runs from the conserved cysteine through the conserved F or W. The order of the fields is clone size, J gene, D gene, V gene, CDR3 DNA, CDR3 protein. D genes are given only for firm matches. Clone size appears in some rows only: once, few, many, or a class for an expanded clone.

NA,TRBJ2-3,TRBD2,TRBV7-9,TGTGCCAGCAGCTATTTTCCCACTAGCGGGAGTGTAGATACGCAGTATTTT,CASSYFPTSGSVDTQYF
few,TRBJ2-1,TRBD1,TRBV4-3,TGCGCCAGCAGCCAAGATCTTACAGGGACAGGGTACAATGAGCAGTTCTTC,CASSQDLTGTGYNEQFF
NA,TRBJ2-7,NA,TRBV6-5,TGTGCCAGCAGTTACTCCAACAGGGCCCACGAGCAGTACTTC,CASSYSNRAHEQYF
once,TRBJ2-4,TRBD1,TRBV24-1,TGTGCCACCAGTGATCCCCCGGGACAGGGTAAAAACATTCAGTACTTC,CATSDPPGQGKNIQYF
NA,TRBJ2-2,NA,TRBV9,TGTGCCAGCAGCCTCGACCTGGGCGGGGACCGGGAGCTGTTTTTT,CASSLDLGGDRELFF
NA,TRBJ1-1,NA,TRBV11-3,TGTGCCAGCAGCTCACGAACTAACACTGAAGCTTTCTTT,CASSSRTNTEAFF
NA,TRBJ2-7,TRBD2,TRBV25-1,TGTGCCAGCAGTGAACGTGTCGAGCGGGGGACATACGAGCAGTACTTC,CASSERVERGTYEQYF
NA,TRBJ1-1,NA,TRBV2,TGTGCCAGCAGTGAAGGCAGCACTGAAGCTTTCTTT,CASSEGSTEAFF
NA,TRBJ1-3,NA,TRBV2,TGTGCCAGCAGTCGGGCCCAGGGAAGCTCTGGAAACACCATATATTTT,CASSRAQGSSGNTIYF
NA,TRBJ2-5,NA,TRBV29-1,TGCAGCGTTGAAGATGCGGGGCGGCAAGAGACCCAGTACTTC,CSVEDAGRQETQYF
NA,TRBJ2-2,NA,TRBV7-6,TGTGCCAGCAGCTTCAAGGGGCCCAACACCGGGGAGCTGTTTTTT,CASSFKGPNTGELFF
NA,TRBJ1-3,NA,TRBV14,TGTGCCAGCAGCCAAGAAAACACCCTTGGAAACACCATATATTTT,CASSQENTLGNTIYF
NA,TRBJ1-6,NA,TRBV6-4,TGTGCCAGCAGTGAGACCAGGGAGGGGAGTTCACCCCTCCACTTT,CASSETREGSSPLHF